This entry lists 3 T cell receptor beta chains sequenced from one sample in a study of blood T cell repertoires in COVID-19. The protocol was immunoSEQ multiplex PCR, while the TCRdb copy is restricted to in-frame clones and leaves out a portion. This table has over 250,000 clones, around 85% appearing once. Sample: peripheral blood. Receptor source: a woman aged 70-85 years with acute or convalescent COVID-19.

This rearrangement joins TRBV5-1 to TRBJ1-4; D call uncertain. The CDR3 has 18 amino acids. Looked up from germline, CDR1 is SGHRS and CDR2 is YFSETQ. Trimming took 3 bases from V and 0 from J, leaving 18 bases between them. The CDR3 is CASSYSSVSTTTNEKLFF. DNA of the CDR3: TGCGCCAGCAGCTACTCCTCGGTCTCTACTACAACTAATGAAAAACTGTTTTTT.

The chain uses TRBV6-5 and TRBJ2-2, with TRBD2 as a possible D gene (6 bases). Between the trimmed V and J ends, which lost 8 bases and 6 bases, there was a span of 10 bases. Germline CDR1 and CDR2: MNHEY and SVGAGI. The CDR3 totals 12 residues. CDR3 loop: CASWRGPGELFF. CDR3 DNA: TGTGCCAGCTGGCGGGGTCCCGGGGAGCTGTTTTTT.

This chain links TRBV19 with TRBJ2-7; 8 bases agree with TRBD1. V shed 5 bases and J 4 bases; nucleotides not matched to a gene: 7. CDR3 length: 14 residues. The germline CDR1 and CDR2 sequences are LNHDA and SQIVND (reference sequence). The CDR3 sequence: CASSQQGALYEQYF. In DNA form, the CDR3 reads TGTGCCAGTAGTCAGCAGGGGGCTCTGTACGAGCAGTACTTC.